Sequencing of this T cell receptor (beta chain) was carried out in a study of blood T cell repertoires in COVID-19. Study details: Italy, Spain and the United States were the sources of the convalescent and acute COVID-19 samples. Sources were T cells, B-cell-depleted T cells, or PBMCs; the material itself was cDNA or gDNA.

The V gene lost 4 bases and the J gene lost 0 bases, with 12 bases spanning the gap. The CDR3 loop spans 16 amino acids. The germline V gene has CDR1 MGHDK and CDR2 SYGVNS. Per the original data handling: Amplified reference gene primers provided the basis for estimating nucleated cell counts. Sequencing was performed with immunoSEQ multiplex PCR; in TCRdb, only in-frame clones are kept and a portion is missing. V and J calls and clone size are copied from that table; D and trimming were computed from the DNA. This table has fewer than 85,000 clones, roughly four fifths appearing once. This receptor was taken from a human donor in a cohort sampled during active COVID-19. V and J are TRBV25-1 and TRBJ2-2, with D possibly TRBD2 on 6 matching bases. The sample was peripheral blood. The CDR3, as DNA: TGTGCCAGCAGTGGACCCCGGGGGACGAACACCGGGGAGCTGTTTTTT. It yields the protein CASSGPRGTNTGELFF.